These 15 T cell receptor beta chains were all obtained from the same sample, sequenced in a study of T and B cells in COVID-19 patients. Multiplex PCR with BIOMED2 TRB-A/B primer pools amplified TRB rearrangements. Using its own MiXCR run on the multiplex PCR reads, TCRdb lists one record per CDR3 protein. This sample carries roughly 3,500 distinct CDR3 sequences, around 20% of them seen once, and the ten largest clones take around 23%. From blood, roughly 220-550 ng of genomic DNA served as TRB template. Sequenced: blood. All receptors come from a human donor with active COVID-19.

This chain links TRBV2 with TRBJ2-5, with D unclear. The length of the CDR3 is 10 residues. Germline V gene sequence: CDR1 SNHLY, CDR2 FYNNEI. Trimming pared 7 bases from V and 0 bases from J, leaving 0 bases between. The chain's CDR3 is CASNQETQYF. The DNA of the CDR3 is TGTGCCAGCAACCAAGAGACCCAGTACTTC.

By share of the sample, this clonotype is medium-sized. V gene TRBV6-6 combines with J gene TRBJ2-7; 8 nucleotides line up with TRBD1. V dropped 5 bases and J dropped 3; count of bases not matched to a gene: 3. This CDR3 contains 13 residues. Germline lookup yields CDR1 MNHNY and CDR2 SVGAGI (reference sequence). CDR3 protein: CASSGTGYYEQYF. The DNA of the CDR3 is TGTGCCAGCAGTGGGACAGGTTACTACGAGCAGTACTTC.

This clonotype was observed a few times. The rearrangement links TRBV14 to TRBJ1-2, with 11 bases identical to TRBD1. Losses at the gene ends were 1 base for V and 8 bases for J; bases not matched to a gene: 9. The CDR3 covers 16 residues. Germline V gene sequence: CDR1 SGHDN, CDR2 FVKESK. CDR3 sequence (DNA): TGTGCCAGCAGCCAAGTTGGCGGGACAGGGGGGTCGGGCTACACCTTC. The encoded protein is CASSQVGGTGGSGYTF. The complete variable domain, with remaining parts taken from reference TRBV14 and TRBJ1-2, reads EAGVTQFPSHSVIEKGQTVTLRCDPISGHDNLYWYRRVMGKEIKFLLHFVKESKQDESGMPNNRFLAERTGGTYSTLKVQPAELEDSGVYFCASSQVGGTGGSGYTFGSGTRLTVV.

This clonotype is termed medium-sized. CDR3 sequence reads: CASRRDRGSYEQYF. The DNA of the CDR3 is TGTGCCAGCAGGCGGGACAGGGGTTCCTACGAGCAGTACTTC. This chain uses TRBV6-6 with TRBJ2-7, with 10 bases identical to TRBD1. V lost 6 bases to trimming and J lost 1 base; unmatched junction nucleotides: 3. The CDR3 is 14 residues long. The germline gives CDR1 MNHNY, CDR2 SVGAGI (reference sequence).

This clonotype is large (0.1 to 1%) by share. This chain connects TRBV30 to TRBJ1-2; D is unclear. V shed 0 bases and J shed 7 bases, with 9 bases lying between them. Looked up from germline, CDR1 is GTSNPN and CDR2 is SVGIG (reference sequence). This CDR3 contains 12 residues. The CDR3 loop reads CAWSVGFFGYTF. For the CDR3, the DNA is TGTGCCTGGAGTGTAGGATTCTTTGGCTACACCTTC.

This clonotype is labeled medium-sized. V usage is TRBV6-5 and J usage is TRBJ1-4; D not resolved. The CDR3 covers 15 residues. V lost 6 bases to trimming and J lost 4 bases, with 15 bases between them. The germline CDR1 and CDR2 sequences are MNHEY and SVGAGI. CDR3 DNA: TGTGCCAGCAGCCTCTCGGCCAACCTTAATGAAAAACTGTTTTTT. Residues: CASSLSANLNEKLFF.

The gene calls are TRBV19 and TRBJ1-4; D possibly corresponds to TRBD1 (6 bases). V lost 6 bases and J 1 base, leaving 6 bases between the germline ends. From germline, CDR1 is LNHDA and CDR2 SQIVND (reference sequence). This CDR3 is built from 13 residues. Here the CDR3 reads CASRQGTNEKLFF. DNA for the CDR3: TGTGCCAGTAGACAGGGAACTAATGAAAAACTGTTTTTT. Combining the CDR3 with reference TRBV19 and TRBJ1-4 gives the whole variable domain DGGITQSPKYLFRKEGQNVTLSCEQNLNHDAMYWYRQDPGQGLRLIYYSQIVNDFQKGDIAEGYSVSREKKESFPLTVTSAQKNPTAFYLCASRQGTNEKLFFGSGTQLSVL.

A word on this clonotype: The junction departs from germline at one end; a sequencing error may be responsible. The V gene is TRBV7-9, the J gene TRBJ2-7, with D unresolved. The CDR3 totals 13 residues. Germline CDR1 reads SEHNR; CDR2 reads FQNEAQ (reference sequence). The CDR3 nucleotides read TGTGCCAGCAGCTTAGAAGGCCACTACGATCAGTACTTC. This translates into CASSLEGHYDQYF.

By its share, this clonotype is medium-sized. V is TRBV6-5 and J is TRBJ1-5; 7 nucleotides align to TRBD1. CDR3 length equals 15 residues. Germline values: CDR1 MNHEY, CDR2 SVGAGI. Losses at the gene ends were 7 bases for V and 1 base for J; bases not matched to a gene: 7. CDR3 amino acids: CASTQGGTSNQPQHF. DNA of the CDR3: TGTGCCAGCACCCAGGGGGGGACCAGCAATCAGCCCCAGCATTTT.

This clonotype counts as medium-sized. This chain joins TRBV5-4 and TRBJ2-7; TRBD2 matches at 8 bases. Trimming cost V 0 bases and J 0 bases; bases outside gene matches: 5. The CDR3 runs to 16 residues. The V gene's germline CDR1 is SGHNT and CDR2 YYREEE (reference sequence). CDR3 nucleotide sequence: TGTGCCAGCAGCTTGGATCCGGGACTAGACTCCTACGAGCAGTACTTC. It specifies CASSLDPGLDSYEQYF.

There are many counts of this clonotype. CDR3 sequence: CATSASGGYQETQYF. CDR3 DNA sequence: TGTGCCACCAGCGCTAGCGGGGGGTACCAAGAGACCCAGTACTTC. J is TRBJ2-5 and V is TRBV24-1; 11 positions match TRBD2. Germline V gives CDR1 KGHDR, CDR2 SFDVKD. The ends lost 7 bases at V and 0 bases at J; junction bases unmatched: 3. The CDR3 has 15 amino acids.

Only a few counts were recorded for this clonotype. The V gene is TRBV10-3, the J gene TRBJ1-2; TRBD1 is a possible D gene (5 bases). The V end was cut by 6 bases, the J end by 6 bases, with 17 bases between. Germline CDR1 reads ENHRY; CDR2 reads SYGVKD. CDR3 length: 14 residues. The chain's CDR3 is CAIRVSRDADGYTF. The CDR3 DNA sequence: TGTGCCATCAGGGTAAGCCGGGACGCAGATGGCTACACCTTC.

By share of the sample, this clonotype is medium-sized. The chain uses TRBV12-3 or TRBV12-4 and TRBJ2-5; D gene ambiguous. V lost 8 bases, J lost 1 base, and 11 bases lay in between. CDR3 length: 13 residues. CDR3 sequence: CASQMRTQETQYF. CDR3 nucleotides: TGTGCCAGCCAAATGAGAACCCAAGAGACCCAGTACTTC.

The J gene is TRBJ1-5, the V gene TRBV11-2; D is unresolved. Trimming left V 4 bases short and J 4 bases short, with 8 bases between. This CDR3 comprises 13 residues. Germline-derived CDR1 and CDR2 are SGHAT and FQNNGV. The CDR3 reads CASSSDMNQPQHF. As DNA, the CDR3 is TGTGCCAGCAGCTCCGACATGAATCAGCCCCAGCATTTT.

The rearrangement uses TRBV20-1 and TRBJ2-3; D is ambiguous. The V gene lost 2 bases and the J gene lost 4 bases, with 7 bases spanning the gap. The CDR3 consists of 12 residues. Germline V lookup: CDR1 DFQATT, CDR2 SNEGSKA (reference sequence). The CDR3 DNA sequence: TGCAGTGCTAGAAAGGGCGCAGATACGCAGTATTTT. Translation: CSARKGADTQYF.